A selection of T cell receptor beta chains follows, all from one sample in a study of T cells in Graves' hyperthyroidism and ophthalmopathy. One entry per CDR3 protein, called by TCRdb with MiXCR from the multiplex PCR reads. Here the sample spans hundreds of thousands of distinct CDR3 sequences, 14% being singletons. Sequencing was carried out using blood. All receptors come from a woman between 40 and 50 years old with Graves' hyperthyroidism. CDR3s include the opening cysteine and the closing phenylalanine or tryptophan. The order of the fields is V gene, J gene, CDR3 length, clone size, D gene, CDR3 protein, CDR3 DNA. The D gene is left open where the match is weak. Not every row has a clone size; where given, it reads once, few, many or a size class.

V gene: TRBV4-2
J gene: TRBJ1-1
CDR3 length: 13
clone size: .
D gene: .
CDR3 protein: CASNPGVNTEAFF
CDR3 DNA: TGTGCCAGCAATCCGGGGGTGAACACTGAAGCTTTCTTT

V gene: TRBV11-2
J gene: TRBJ2-1
CDR3 length: 15
clone size: .
D gene: .
CDR3 protein: CASSLPASRRNEQFF
CDR3 DNA: TGTGCCAGCAGCTTGCCGGCCTCCCGACGCAATGAGCAGTTCTTC

V gene: TRBV3-1
J gene: TRBJ2-1
CDR3 length: 13
clone size: many
D gene: .
CDR3 protein: CASSRTSYNEQFF
CDR3 DNA: TGTGCCAGCAGCCGGACCTCATACAATGAGCAGTTCTTC

V gene: TRBV7-3
J gene: TRBJ2-7
CDR3 length: 15
clone size: .
D gene: TRBD1
CDR3 protein: CASSQTGGAIHEQYF
CDR3 DNA: TGTGCCAGCAGCCAAACAGGGGGCGCAATCCACGAGCAGTACTTC

V gene: TRBV5-1
J gene: TRBJ2-2
CDR3 length: 15
clone size: .
D gene: .
CDR3 protein: CASSLVLGGTGELFF
CDR3 DNA: TGCGCCAGCAGCTTGGTACTCGGGGGAACCGGGGAGCTGTTTTTT

V gene: TRBV28
J gene: TRBJ2-5
CDR3 length: 15
clone size: many
D gene: .
CDR3 protein: CASRPGGAGQETQYF
CDR3 DNA: TGTGCCAGCCGTCCAGGAGGGGCCGGGCAAGAGACCCAGTACTTC

V gene: TRBV4-1
J gene: TRBJ2-7
CDR3 length: 16
clone size: few
D gene: .
CDR3 protein: CASSQEPGSSTYEQYF
CDR3 DNA: TGCGCCAGCAGCCAAGAGCCGGGATCCTCAACCTACGAGCAGTACTTC

V gene: TRBV7-2
J gene: TRBJ2-2
CDR3 length: 16
clone size: many
D gene: TRBD2
CDR3 protein: CASSRLAGSYGGELFF
CDR3 DNA: TGTGCCAGCAGCCGACTAGCGGGAAGCTATGGCGGGGAGCTGTTTTTT

V gene: TRBV2
J gene: TRBJ2-7
CDR3 length: 16
clone size: many
D gene: TRBD2
CDR3 protein: CASSPGTSGIMYEQYF
CDR3 DNA: TGTGCCAGCAGCCCCGGGACTAGCGGGATAATGTACGAGCAGTACTTC

V gene: TRBV7-2
J gene: TRBJ2-2
CDR3 length: 18
clone size: few
D gene: .
CDR3 protein: CASSLELVRGYNTGELFF
CDR3 DNA: TGTGCCAGCAGCTTAGAATTGGTCAGGGGATACAACACCGGGGAGCTGTTTTTT

V gene: TRBV10-3
J gene: TRBJ2-1
CDR3 length: 15
clone size: many
D gene: TRBD2
CDR3 protein: CAIGDDSGTYNEQFF
CDR3 DNA: TGTGCCATCGGGGACGATAGCGGGACTTACAATGAGCAGTTCTTC

V gene: TRBV11-2
J gene: TRBJ2-2
CDR3 length: 17
clone size: many
D gene: .
CDR3 protein: CASSSSARGWRTGELFF
CDR3 DNA: TGTGCCAGCAGCTCGAGTGCTAGGGGTTGGAGGACCGGGGAGCTGTTTTTT

V gene: TRBV4-1
J gene: TRBJ1-1
CDR3 length: 15
clone size: few
D gene: TRBD1
CDR3 protein: CASSPGTGGGTETFF
CDR3 DNA: TGCGCCAGCAGCCCGGGGACAGGGGGAGGGACTGAAACTTTCTTT

V gene: TRBV2
J gene: TRBJ1-5
CDR3 length: 14
clone size: many
D gene: .
CDR3 protein: CASRLGPSNQPQHF
CDR3 DNA: TGTGCCAGCAGGCTGGGTCCCAGCAATCAGCCCCAGCATTTT

V gene: TRBV25-1
J gene: TRBJ1-1
CDR3 length: 13
clone size: .
D gene: .
CDR3 protein: CASNNFGETEAFF
CDR3 DNA: TGTGCCAGCAACAACTTCGGGGAAACTGAAGCTTTCTTT

V gene: TRBV11-2
J gene: TRBJ2-3
CDR3 length: 14
clone size: many
D gene: .
CDR3 protein: CASSPGQHTDTQYF
CDR3 DNA: TGTGCCAGCAGCCCAGGACAGCACACAGATACGCAGTATTTT

V gene: TRBV19
J gene: TRBJ2-7
CDR3 length: 17
clone size: .
D gene: TRBD2
CDR3 protein: CASSTYATSGSVHEQYF
CDR3 DNA: TGTGCCAGTAGTACTTACGCCACTAGCGGGAGTGTCCACGAGCAGTACTTC

V gene: TRBV12-3/TRBV12-4
J gene: TRBJ2-7
CDR3 length: 13
clone size: many
D gene: .
CDR3 protein: CASSLGGWYEQYF
CDR3 DNA: TGTGCCAGCAGTTTAGGAGGGTGGTACGAGCAGTACTTC

V gene: TRBV7-9
J gene: TRBJ1-4
CDR3 length: 13
clone size: .
D gene: .
CDR3 protein: CASSSPNYEKLFF
CDR3 DNA: TGTGCCAGCAGCTCGCCCAACTATGAAAAACTGTTTTTT

V gene: TRBV28
J gene: TRBJ1-2
CDR3 length: 14
clone size: few
D gene: .
CDR3 protein: CASSFPGFVYGYTF
CDR3 DNA: TGTGCCAGCAGTTTCCCGGGCTTTGTCTATGGCTACACCTTC

V gene: TRBV3-1
J gene: TRBJ2-3
CDR3 length: 14
clone size: many
D gene: .
CDR3 protein: CASSGQLGTDTQYF
CDR3 DNA: TGTGCCAGCAGCGGGCAGTTAGGCACAGATACGCAGTATTTT

V gene: TRBV29-1
J gene: TRBJ1-1
CDR3 length: 13
clone size: many
D gene: TRBD1
CDR3 protein: CSVGGQKNTEAFF
CDR3 DNA: TGCAGCGTTGGGGGACAGAAGAACACTGAAGCTTTCTTT

V gene: TRBV2
J gene: TRBJ1-5
CDR3 length: 13
clone size: .
D gene: .
CDR3 protein: CASNGVDNQPQHF
CDR3 DNA: TGTGCCAGCAACGGGGTAGACAATCAGCCCCAGCATTTT